This T cell receptor (beta chain) is from a study of blood T cell repertoires in COVID-19. Trimming pared 8 bases from V and 2 bases from J, leaving 12 bases between. The CDR3 has 13 residues. The table came from immunoSEQ multiplex PCR; TCRdb's copy has only in-frame clones and leaves some out. The table shows 70,000 to 85,000 clones, with approximately 80% occurring only once. This receptor was taken from a woman older than 75 with acute or convalescent COVID-19. Sequences were obtained from peripheral blood. The chain has TRBV12-3 or TRBV12-4 and TRBJ1-2; D might be TRBD1 (5 bases). The chain's CDR3 is CASLGGLNYGYTF. The CDR3 DNA reads as TGTGCCAGCCTGGGGGGTTTGAACTATGGCTACACCTTC.